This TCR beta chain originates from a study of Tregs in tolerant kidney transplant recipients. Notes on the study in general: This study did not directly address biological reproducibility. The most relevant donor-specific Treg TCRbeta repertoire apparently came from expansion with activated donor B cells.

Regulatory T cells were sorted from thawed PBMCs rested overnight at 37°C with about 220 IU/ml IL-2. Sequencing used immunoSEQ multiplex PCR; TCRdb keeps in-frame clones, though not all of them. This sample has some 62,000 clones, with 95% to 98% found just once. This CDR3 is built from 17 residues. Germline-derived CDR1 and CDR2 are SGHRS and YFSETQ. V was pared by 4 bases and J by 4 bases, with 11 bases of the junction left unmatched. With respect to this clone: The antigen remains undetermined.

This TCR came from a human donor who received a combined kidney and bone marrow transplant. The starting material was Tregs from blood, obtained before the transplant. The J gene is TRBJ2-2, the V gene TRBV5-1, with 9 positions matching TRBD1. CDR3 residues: CASSLTGQGGGTGELFF. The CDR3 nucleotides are TGCGCCAGCAGCCTGACGGGACAGGGAGGTGGCACCGGGGAGCTGTTTTTT.